The source of this TCR beta chain is a study of tumor-infiltrating lymphocytes in oesophageal squamous cell carcinoma. TCRdb recomputed calls from the PCR reads with MiXCR, one row per CDR3 protein. The sample lists roughly 17,000 distinct CDR3 sequences, 47% occurring once. This clonotype was seen only a few times. CDR1 and CDR2 from the germline V gene are SGHRS and YFSETQ. The CDR3 runs 17 residues. This chain uses TRBV5-1 with TRBJ2-3, with 11 bases identical to TRBD2. The DNA end lines up better with TRBJ2-7; the J call may be wrong. The sequencing sample was made of normal esophageal tissue next to the tumor. This receptor was taken from a female donor with esophageal squamous cell carcinoma. DNA of the CDR3: TGCGCCAGCGACCTGGGGGGGCGGACTAGCGGGTCCTACGAGCAGTACTTC. Amino acids: CASDLGGRTSGSYEQYF.